The 19 T cell receptor beta chains in this list originate from one sample, sequenced in a study of cytomegalovirus exposure and HLA in healthy donors. The study ran its PCR with 60 Vbeta and 13 Jbeta primers. This table comes from immunoSEQ multiplex PCR, and its TCRdb copy is limited to in-frame clones, with some not included. There are around 200,000 clones in the sample; 85% occur only once, and less than 2.5% lies in the top ten. Material: PBMCs. The origin of the receptors is a woman in her 50s in good health and CMV-seronegative.

This clone appeared a few times. The rearrangement joins TRBV2 to TRBJ2-5; 7 bases fit TRBD1. Germline V CDR1 and CDR2: SNHLY, FYNNEI. V lost 6 bases and J lost 4; bases outside the gene matches: 2. The CDR3 consists of 12 residues. The CDR3 region has the DNA TGTGCCAGCAGGGGACAGAGAGAGACCCAGTACTTC. Translated, it gives CASRGQRETQYF.

The chain employs TRBV28 and TRBJ1-5, with D perhaps matching TRBD1 (5 bases). V shed 5 bases and J shed 2 bases, with 16 bases lying between them. Per the germline V gene, CDR1 is MDHEN and CDR2 is SYDVKM. The CDR3 loop spans 16 amino acids. DNA for the CDR3: TGTGCCAGCAGTCAAAACAGGCCCGAAGGCAATCAGCCCCAGCATTTT. This translates into CASSQNRPEGNQPQHF.

This rearrangement joins TRBV19 to TRBJ2-1; TRBD2 matches 10 bases. Germline-derived CDR1 and CDR2 are LNHDA and SQIVND (reference sequence). J gave up 3 bases and V 8 bases, and 10 bases lay outside the gene matches. This CDR3 contains 16 residues. CDR3 region: CASHASAGGVYNEQFF. In DNA form, the CDR3 reads TGTGCCAGTCACGCCTCAGCGGGAGGGGTCTACAATGAGCAGTTCTTC.

This chain connects TRBV7-2 to TRBJ1-1; TRBD1 agrees at 7 bases. Germline lookup yields CDR1 SGHTA and CDR2 FQGNSA. The CDR3 totals 13 residues. Germline trimming cut 1 base from V and 7 bases from J; bases unmatched to any gene: 3. The CDR3 spells CASSLDRGIEAFF. In DNA form, the CDR3 reads TGTGCCAGCAGCTTAGACAGGGGTATTGAAGCTTTCTTT.

This clone appeared a single time. The CDR3, as DNA: TGTGCCAGCTCCCGGAGACAGGGGGCGATGGAGACCCAGTACTTC. It yields the protein CASSRRQGAMETQYF. The chain carries TRBV18 and TRBJ2-5, with TRBD1 matching over 10 bases. The CDR3 extends over 15 amino acids. Unmatched junction bases numbered 9, after V lost 6 bases and J lost 5 bases. From germline, CDR1 is KGHSH and CDR2 LQKENI. Supplemented by reference TRBV18 and TRBJ2-5, the full variable domain reads NAGVMQNPRHLVRRRGQEARLRCSPMKGHSHVYWYRQLPEEGLKFMVYLQKENIIDESGMPKERFSAEFPKEGPSILRIQQVVRGDSAAYFCASSRRQGAMETQYFGPGTRLLVL.

This chain's CDR3 is CAISEYGTGIFYEQYF. CDR3 coding DNA: TGTGCCATCAGTGAATATGGGACAGGAATTTTCTACGAGCAGTACTTC. J is TRBJ2-7 and V is TRBV10-3; 8 bases align to TRBD1. The V gene's germline CDR1 is ENHRY and CDR2 SYGVKD. V lost 3 bases and J lost 3; bases outside the gene matches: 10. This CDR3 comprises 16 residues.

The chain uses TRBV4-1 and TRBJ2-1; 11 bases map to TRBD2. Germline trimming cut 4 bases from V and 4 bases from J; bases unmatched to any gene: 6. There are 16 residues in the CDR3. Germline V lookup: CDR1 MGHRA, CDR2 YSYEKL. CDR3 in amino acids: CASSRLGLAEYNEQFF. CDR3 coding DNA: TGCGCCAGCAGCCGCCTGGGACTAGCGGAATACAATGAGCAGTTCTTC.

The chain joins TRBV7-9 to TRBJ1-1; D is ambiguous. Trimming cost V 5 bases and J 8 bases, with 12 bases left between them. The CDR3 length is 12 residues. The germline CDR1 and CDR2 sequences are SEHNR and FQNEAQ (reference sequence). The CDR3 region is CASSQVRGEAFF. The CDR3 DNA reads TGTGCCAGCAGCCAAGTCCGGGGAGAAGCTTTCTTT.

The gene calls are TRBV4-1 and TRBJ2-1, with TRBD2 matching 10 bases. V shed 5 bases and J 9 bases; nucleotides not matched to a gene: 7. CDR3 length equals 14 residues. Germline V gives CDR1 MGHRA, CDR2 YSYEKL. The CDR3 region is CASSEREGPGEQFF. In nucleotides, the CDR3 is TGCGCCAGCAGCGAGCGGGAGGGCCCGGGTGAGCAGTTCTTC.

This clone was detected only once. V and J are TRBV6-5 and TRBJ1-1; tentative D call: TRBD1 (5 bases). This CDR3 comprises 14 residues. The germline CDR1 and CDR2 sequences are MNHEY and SVGAGI. Trimming left V 7 bases short and J 1 base short, with 13 bases between. The CDR3 region has the DNA TGTGCCAGCACGCACGGGGGGGAGAACACTGAAGCTTTCTTT. Its translation: CASTHGGENTEAFF.

The genes are TRBV19 and TRBJ1-5; D perhaps matches TRBD1 (5 bases). Germline V gene lookup returns CDR1 LNHDA and CDR2 SQIVND (reference sequence). This CDR3 spans 15 amino acids. Trimming cost V 3 bases and J 3 bases, with 12 bases left between them. Here the CDR3 DNA reads TGTGCCAGTAGTATCCGCGGGACCGACAATCAGCCCCAGCATTTT. The encoded protein is CASSIRGTDNQPQHF.

The V call is TRBV12-1, the J call TRBJ2-1; the DNA was not used to check the table's D call, TRBD2. TRBV12-1 is designated a pseudogene. The CDR3 is 16 residues long. This chain's CDR3 is CASSPHQAGALNEQFF. CDR3 DNA sequence: TGTGCCAGCAGCCCCCATCAAGCGGGAGCCCTCAATGAGCAGTTCTTC.

The count of this clone is one. The chain joins TRBV7-2 to TRBJ1-5; TRBD1 aligns across 11 bases. The CDR3 loop spans 15 amino acids. CDR1 is SGHTA and CDR2 is FQGNSA in the germline V gene. J gave up 4 bases and V 6 bases, and 5 bases lay outside the gene matches. In DNA form, the CDR3 reads TGTGCCAGCAGAGGACAGGGGGCGATAAATCAGCCCCAGCATTTT. Residues: CASRGQGAINQPQHF.

This chain uses TRBV1 with TRBJ1-2. TRBV1 is an annotated pseudogene. This CDR3 spans 17 amino acids. CDR3 amino acids: CTSSQAPGGELNYGYTF. The CDR3 DNA reads TGCACCAGCAGCCAAGCTCCAGGAGGGGAATTGAACTATGGCTACACCTTC.

The chain joins TRBV6-5 to TRBJ2-7; the match to TRBD2 covers 11 bases. The V segment lost 4 bases and the J segment 6 bases; nucleotides outside the gene matches: 8. Germline lookup yields CDR1 MNHEY and CDR2 SVGAGI. The CDR3 is 15 residues long. CDR3 DNA sequence: TGTGCCAGCAGTTCCCGTCTAGCGGGGGGTGTCGAGCAGTACTTC. Its protein product is CASSSRLAGGVEQYF.

The genes are TRBV27 and TRBJ2-1; 8 positions agree with TRBD1. This CDR3 spans 15 amino acids. Per the germline V gene, CDR1 is MNHEY and CDR2 is SMNVEV (reference sequence). After removal of 7 bases from V and 5 bases from J, the junction contained 10 bases not matched to a gene. The DNA of the CDR3 is TGTGCCAGCATCAGGGGGACAGGAGCTAACAATGAGCAGTTCTTC. This encodes CASIRGTGANNEQFF.

The chain joins TRBV7-9 to TRBJ2-3; no firm D call. This CDR3 has 12 residues. Looked up from germline, CDR1 is SEHNR and CDR2 is FQNEAQ (reference sequence). Trimming took 4 bases from V and 1 from J, leaving 3 bases between them. The chain's CDR3 is CASSSGTDTQYF. Written as DNA, the CDR3 is TGTGCCAGCAGCTCCGGCACAGATACGCAGTATTTT. The complete variable domain, with remaining parts taken from reference TRBV7-9 and TRBJ2-3, reads DTGVSQNPRHKITKRGQNVTFRCDPISEHNRLYWYRQTLGQGPEFLTYFQNEAQLEKSRLLSDRFSAERPKGSFSTLEIQRTEQGDSAMYLCASSSGTDTQYFGPGTRLTVL.

The J gene is TRBJ2-7, the V gene TRBV28; D not certain. Germline CDR1 is MDHEN and CDR2 is SYDVKM. CDR3 length: 13 amino acids. V lost 6 bases and J lost 0, with 9 bases in between. The chain's CDR3 is CASSPGSSYEQYF. CDR3 bases: TGTGCCAGCAGCCCAGGCAGCTCCTACGAGCAGTACTTC. The complete variable domain, with remaining parts taken from reference TRBV28 and TRBJ2-7, reads DVKVTQSSRYLVKRTGEKVFLECVQDMDHENMFWYRQDPGLGLRLIYFSYDVKMKEKGDIPEGYSVSREKKERFSLILESASTNQTSMYLCASSPGSSYEQYFGPGTRLTVT.

Only a few counts were recorded for this clone. The rearrangement links TRBV4-2 to TRBJ1-4; D possibly corresponds to TRBD1 (5 bases). Trimming took off 0 bases at V and 6 bases at J, with 11 bases between the two ends. The CDR3 sequence is 15 residues long. The germline V gene has CDR1 LGHNA and CDR2 YNFKEQ. CDR3 residues: CASSQDDPGDEKLFF. CDR3 DNA sequence: TGTGCCAGCAGCCAAGACGATCCGGGGGATGAAAAACTGTTTTTT.